This TCR beta chain was captured in a study of blood T cell repertoires in COVID-19. Study context: The United States, Italy and Spain were the sources of the acute and convalescent COVID-19 samples. Sample material is recorded as cDNA or gDNA derived from T cells, B-cell-depleted T cells, or PBMCs.

In the original workflow: Estimated nucleated cell counts came from reference gene primer amplification. Assay used: immunoSEQ multiplex PCR; TCRdb lists only in-frame clones, some missing. That table supplies the V and J calls and clone size; D and trimming were determined from the DNA. The table has around 170,000 clones, roughly 70% seen once. The germline V gene encodes CDR1 MNHEY and CDR2 SVGEGT. The CDR3 covers 14 residues. Trimming removed 5 bases from V and 5 bases from J; junction bases left unmatched: 6. This chain uses TRBV6-2 or TRBV6-3 with TRBJ1-3; 7 nucleotides align to TRBD1. This TCR was recovered from a woman older than 75 with acute or convalescent COVID-19. Sequenced sample: peripheral blood. CDR3 bases: TGTGCCAGCAGTCCGCGGGACAGACGAAACACCATATATTTT. Protein sequence: CASSPRDRRNTIYF.